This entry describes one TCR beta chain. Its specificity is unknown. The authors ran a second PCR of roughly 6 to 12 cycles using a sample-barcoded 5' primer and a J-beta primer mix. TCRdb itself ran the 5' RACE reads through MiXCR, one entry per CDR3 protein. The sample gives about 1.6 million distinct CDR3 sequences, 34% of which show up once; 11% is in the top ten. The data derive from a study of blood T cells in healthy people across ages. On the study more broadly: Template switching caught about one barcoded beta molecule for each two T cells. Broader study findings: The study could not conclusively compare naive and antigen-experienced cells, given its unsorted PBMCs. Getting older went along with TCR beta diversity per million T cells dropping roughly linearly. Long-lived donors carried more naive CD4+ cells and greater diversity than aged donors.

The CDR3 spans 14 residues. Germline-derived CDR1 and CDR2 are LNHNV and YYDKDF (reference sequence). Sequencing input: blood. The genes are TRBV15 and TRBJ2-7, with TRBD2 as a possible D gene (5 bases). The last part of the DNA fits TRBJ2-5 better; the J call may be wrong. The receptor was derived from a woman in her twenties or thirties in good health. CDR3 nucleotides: TGTGCCACCAGCAGAGCCACGTCACTAGGGACCCAGTACTTC. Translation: CATSRATSLGTQYF.